The 5 T cell receptor beta chains below come from one sample, sequenced in a study of blood T cell repertoires in COVID-19. Repertoires were generated with immunoSEQ multiplex PCR, while TCRdb's copy carries only in-frame clones and drops some. In the table there are over 130,000 clones, about 87% of which are singletons. The sample was peripheral blood. The receptors come from a man aged 60-69 years with active or convalescent COVID-19.

In this sample, this clone turned up once. The CDR3 here is CSVGHKGVYNEQFF. In DNA, the CDR3 is TGCAGCGTTGGTCATAAGGGGGTCTACAATGAGCAGTTCTTC. J is TRBJ2-1 and V is TRBV29-1; maybe TRBD1 (6 bases). Germline loops: CDR1 SQVTM, CDR2 ANQGSEA. The CDR3 covers 14 residues. The V end lost 4 bases, the J end lost 3 bases, and 13 bases lay between the germline ends.

The chain has TRBV28 and TRBJ2-4, with 9 bases that match TRBD2. There are 15 residues in the CDR3. V was pared by 5 bases and J by 8 bases, with 10 bases of the junction left unmatched. Germline CDR1 reads MDHEN; CDR2 reads SYDVKM. CDR3 DNA: TGTGCCAGCAGTAATAGCGGGAGCCTCGGTGACATTCAGTACTTC. Its protein is CASSNSGSLGDIQYF.

The CDR3 region is CASRDRGANYGYTF. The CDR3 nucleotides are TGTGCCAGCCGCGACAGGGGCGCGAACTATGGCTACACCTTC. The rearrangement uses TRBV28 and TRBJ1-2; 8 nucleotides align to TRBD1. The J segment lost 2 bases and the V segment lost 8 bases, leaving 7 bases of the junction unmatched. Germline CDR1 reads MDHEN; CDR2 reads SYDVKM. This CDR3 has 14 residues.

CDR3 in amino acids: CASTRTGGRGYGYTF. CDR3 coding DNA: TGTGCCAGCACTCGGACAGGGGGCAGGGGCTATGGCTACACCTTC. The genes are TRBV2 and TRBJ1-2; 11 bases map to TRBD1. V shed 7 bases, J shed 4 bases, and the junction held 8 bases outside the gene matches. The CDR3 extends over 15 amino acids. Germline assignment: CDR1 SNHLY and CDR2 FYNNEI.

The chain joins TRBV9 to TRBJ2-1, with 9 bases fitting TRBD2. V trimming: 0 bases; J trimming: 4 bases; junction bases outside the gene matches: 2. The CDR3 is made up of 15 amino acids. Germline CDR1 SGDLS, CDR2 YYNGEE. As DNA, the CDR3 is TGTGCCAGCAGCGTAGGACTAGCGGAATACAATGAGCAGTTCTTC. Translating it yields CASSVGLAEYNEQFF.